Listed here is a single TCR beta chain. Its antigen is not identified. Researchers ran the PCR with 60 Vbeta and 13 Jbeta primers. Clones were sequenced by immunoSEQ multiplex PCR, and TCRdb holds only the in-frame ones, with some missing. The sample contains about 110,000 clones, under 85% of which appear only once. This record belongs to a study of cytomegalovirus exposure and HLA in healthy donors. This CDR3 region has 17 residues. CDR1 and CDR2 from the germline V gene are SEHNR and FQNEAQ (reference sequence). V gave up 1 base and J gave up 0 bases; unmatched junction bases: 5. Notes on the study in general: The authors excluded some V segments, including TRBV6-2 and TRBV6-3, as indistinguishable. For most TCR beta V segments, an earlier analysis put the productive rate at about 90% or about 30% of the time.

Sequencing used PBMCs. The sequence came from a man aged 30 to 45 in good health and CMV-seronegative. The chain uses TRBV7-9 and TRBJ1-3; 8 positions agree with TRBD1. The CDR3 sequence is CASSLGGQANSGNTIYF. CDR3 nucleotides: TGTGCCAGCAGCTTAGGGGGACAGGCGAACTCTGGAAACACCATATATTTT.